Presented here are 29 T cell receptor beta chains from one specimen sequenced in a study of shared clonotypes between healthy human individuals. Method: immunoSEQ multiplex PCR; TCRdb's copy keeps in-frame clones and lacks some. The sample lists 2 million to 2.5 million clones; over 85% were seen once. The source material was naive CD4+ T cells sorted from blood. The subset: CD45RA+ positively selected. These receptors were collected from a man aged 18-30 years in good health.

The chain links TRBV27 to TRBJ1-1; perhaps TRBD1 as D (6 bases). This CDR3 is built from 16 residues. Per germline, CDR1 MNHEY and CDR2 SMNVEV (reference sequence). The V end was cut by 2 bases, the J end by 0 bases, with 13 bases between. The CDR3 loop is CASSLLQGLMNTEAFF. CDR3 DNA: TGTGCCAGCAGTTTACTACAGGGCCTTATGAACACTGAAGCTTTCTTT.

In its sample, this clone was seen once. The rearrangement uses TRBV30 and TRBJ2-6; TRBD2 might be the D (6 bases). The ends were cut back, 3 bases at V and 1 base at J, with 13 bases in the middle. The germline gives CDR1 GTSNPN, CDR2 SVGIG (reference sequence). The CDR3 consists of 16 residues. CDR3 in DNA: TGTGCCTGGAGCGGGACTTTCACGTCTGGGGCCAACGTCCTGACTTTC. As protein: CAWSGTFTSGANVLTF.

On this clone itself: At one boundary the junction diverges from the germline segment, which might be a read error. The chain has TRBV2 and TRBJ1-5; D is possibly TRBD1 (5 bases). The CDR3 covers 13 residues. From germline, CDR1 is SNHLY and CDR2 FYNNEI. The CDR3 DNA follows: TGTGCCAGCATTGAACAGGCATCTCAGCCCCAGCATTTT. Protein product: CASIEQASQPQHF.

This chain links TRBV7-2 with TRBJ2-7; 7 positions match TRBD2. In germline, CDR1 is SGHTA, CDR2 FQGNSA. CDR3 length: 14 residues. The V gene end was trimmed by 5 bases and the J gene end by 2 bases; junction bases not matched to a gene: 6. The CDR3: CASSHPSGAYEQYF. In DNA form, the CDR3 reads TGTGCCAGCAGCCATCCTAGCGGTGCCTACGAGCAGTACTTC.

This rearrangement joins TRBV11-3 to TRBJ1-4, with D possibly being TRBD1 (6 bases). This CDR3 has 13 amino acids. The germline V gene encodes CDR1 SGHNT and CDR2 YENEEA. Between the trimmed V and J ends, which lost 5 bases and 4 bases, there was a span of 8 bases. The CDR3 region has the DNA TGTGCCAGCAGCCCACAGGGTAATGAAAAACTGTTTTTT. It encodes CASSPQGNEKLFF.

V and J are TRBV5-1 and TRBJ2-3, with D perhaps matching TRBD1 or TRBD2 (5 bases each). The length of the CDR3 is 15 residues. Germline V CDR1 and CDR2: SGHRS, YFSETQ. V gave up 7 bases and J gave up 2 bases, with 17 bases separating them. The CDR3 protein is CASSREGFPTDTQYF. The DNA for the CDR3 is TGCGCCAGCTCCAGAGAGGGGTTCCCCACAGATACGCAGTATTTT.

The chain couples TRBV19 to TRBJ2-7, with 8 bases aligning to TRBD2. This CDR3 contains 16 residues. J lost 0 bases, V lost 6 bases, and 10 bases had no gene match. In germline, CDR1 is LNHDA, CDR2 SQIVND (reference sequence). CDR3 in DNA: TGTGCCAGTAGGCTTCGGGAGGGGGGGACCTCCTACGAGCAGTACTTC. It encodes CASRLREGGTSYEQYF.

Remarks on this clone: Other DNA sequences in this sample translate to the same CDR3. The chain recombines TRBV2 with TRBJ1-5; D gene unclear. V gave up 2 bases and J gave up 1 base, with 6 bases separating them. The germline V gene has CDR1 SNHLY and CDR2 FYNNEI. This CDR3 is 14 amino acids long. The CDR3 bases are TGTGCCAGCAGTGAAAGAGTCAGCAATCAGCCCCAGCATTTT. Its translation: CASSERVSNQPQHF.

The rearrangement links TRBV5-1 to TRBJ2-3; 10 bases line up with TRBD2. This CDR3 contains 18 residues. V lost 1 base and J lost 2; bases outside the gene matches: 10. The germline gives CDR1 SGHRS, CDR2 YFSETQ. The CDR3 DNA reads as TGCGCCAGCAGCTTGACCTCAACCGGGACTAGCGTCACAGATACGCAGTATTTT. As protein: CASSLTSTGTSVTDTQYF. The entire variable domain, with the rest obtained from reference TRBV5-1 and TRBJ2-3, is as follows: KAGVTQTPRYLIKTRGQQVTLSCSPISGHRSVSWYQQTPGQGLQFLFEYFSETQRNKGNFPGRFSGRQFSNSRSEMNVSTLELGDSALYLCASSLTSTGTSVTDTQYFGPGTRLTVL.

Points on this clone: This sample includes further DNA sequences coding for the same CDR3. The chain joins TRBV27 to TRBJ2-7; 10 nucleotides line up with TRBD1. Unmatched junction bases numbered 1, after V lost 3 bases and J lost 2 bases. This CDR3 comprises 14 residues. The germline gives CDR1 MNHEY, CDR2 SMNVEV (reference sequence). The CDR3 loop reads CASSLTGGPYEQYF. The CDR3 bases are TGTGCCAGCAGTTTGACAGGGGGCCCCTACGAGCAGTACTTC.

J is TRBJ2-7 and V is TRBV15; weak D call: TRBD1 (6 bases). V was pared by 3 bases and J by 4 bases, with 13 bases between. Germline CDR1 is LNHNV and CDR2 is YYDKDF (reference sequence). This CDR3 has 14 amino acids. The CDR3 is CATSSRGFRYEQYF. The CDR3 DNA reads TGTGCCACCAGCAGCAGGGGTTTTCGGTACGAGCAGTACTTC.

V usage is TRBV14 and J usage is TRBJ2-7, with D hard to call. CDR1 is SGHDN, CDR2 FVKESK, per germline. The germline V and J ends were trimmed by 4 bases and 3 bases, with 10 bases remaining between them. The CDR3 contains 13 residues. The CDR3 spells CASSRFEGYEQYF. The CDR3, as DNA: TGTGCCAGCAGCCGATTTGAAGGCTACGAGCAGTACTTC.

In its sample, this clone was seen once. This sequence joins TRBV5-1 and TRBJ2-1; D is undetermined. CDR1 is SGHRS, CDR2 YFSETQ, per germline. V was shortened by 0 bases and J by 0 bases, with 7 bases between the two germline ends. This CDR3 spans 15 amino acids. CDR3 bases: TGCGCCAGCAGCTTGGTATGGAGCTCCTACAATGAGCAGTTCTTC. As protein: CASSLVWSSYNEQFF.

The gene calls are TRBV2 and TRBJ2-7; 11 bases match TRBD2. Germline-derived CDR1 and CDR2 are SNHLY and FYNNEI. CDR3 size: 14 residues. V lost 4 bases to trimming and J lost 6 bases; unmatched junction nucleotides: 5. The CDR3 nucleotides are TGTGCCAGCAGTGGGTCTAGCGGGGGGCTCGAGCAGTACTTC. This translates into CASSGSSGGLEQYF. Complete variable domain (other parts from reference TRBV2 and TRBJ2-7): EPEVTQTPSHQVTQMGQEVILRCVPISNHLYFYWYRQILGQKVEFLVSFYNNEISEKSEIFDDQFSVERPDGSNFTLKIRSTKLEDSAMYFCASSGSSGGLEQYFGPGTRLTVT.

V gene TRBV6-1 combines with J gene TRBJ2-1; 9 bases are shared with TRBD2. V was pared by 4 bases and J by 6 bases, with 7 bases of the junction left unmatched. Germline V gene lookup returns CDR1 MNHNS and CDR2 SASEGT. The length of the CDR3 is 15 residues. In DNA form, the CDR3 reads TGTGCCAGCAGTGGGGCGGGAGGGCCGTTCAATGAGCAGTTCTTC. Translating gives CASSGAGGPFNEQFF.

The V gene is TRBV2, the J gene TRBJ2-7; perhaps TRBD2 as D (6 bases). Trimming left V 6 bases short and J 0 bases short, with 12 bases between. This CDR3 has 14 amino acids. Germline V gene lookup returns CDR1 SNHLY and CDR2 FYNNEI. The CDR3: CASSRDLSSYEQYF. The CDR3 DNA is TGTGCCAGCAGCCGGGACTTAAGCTCCTACGAGCAGTACTTC.

The sample holds one count of this clone. The same CDR3 also results from other DNA sequences found in this sample. As DNA, the CDR3 is TGTGCCAGCAGTGCCGGGACTAGCGGGAATGAGCAGTTCTTC. It specifies CASSAGTSGNEQFF. The chain carries TRBV2 and TRBJ2-1; 12 bases fit TRBD2. The V segment lost 4 bases and the J segment 7 bases; nucleotides outside the gene matches: 2. The CDR3 runs to 14 residues. Per the germline V gene, CDR1 is SNHLY and CDR2 is FYNNEI.

V gene TRBV19 combines with J gene TRBJ1-1, with D unresolved. V lost 3 bases to trimming and J lost 4 bases, with 9 bases between them. CDR1 is LNHDA, CDR2 SQIVND, per germline (reference sequence). The CDR3 has 13 residues. CDR3 amino acids: CASSIVLGTEAFF. The CDR3 DNA sequence: TGTGCCAGTAGTATTGTTCTCGGCACTGAAGCTTTCTTT.

This clone has just one count. Different DNA sequences within this sample yield the same CDR3. This chain links TRBV5-1 with TRBJ1-5; a possible D gene is TRBD1 (5 bases). This CDR3 has 14 residues. The V gene lost 4 bases and the J gene lost 2 bases, with 10 bases spanning the gap. CDR1 is SGHRS and CDR2 is YFSETQ in the germline V gene. CDR3 sequence: CASSPGQGNQPQHF. CDR3 sequence (DNA): TGCGCCAGCAGCCCGGGGCAGGGCAATCAGCCCCAGCATTTT.

The chain joins TRBV13 to TRBJ1-1; D may be TRBD1 (5 bases). The germline V gene has CDR1 PRHDT and CDR2 FYEKMQ (reference sequence). This CDR3 spans 16 amino acids. V lost 5 bases to trimming and J lost 5 bases, with 21 bases between them. The CDR3 here is CASSPDDSFTKTEAFF. The CDR3 region has the DNA TGTGCCAGCAGCCCTGACGACAGTTTTACGAAAACTGAAGCTTTCTTT. The whole variable domain, filled in from reference TRBV13 and TRBJ1-1, reads AAGVIQSPRHLIKEKRETATLKCYPIPRHDTVYWYQQGPGQDPQFLISFYEKMQSDKGSIPDRFSAQQFSDYHSELNMSSLELGDSALYFCASSPDDSFTKTEAFFGQGTRLTVV.

The chain employs TRBV6-4 and TRBJ2-3; D possibly corresponds to TRBD1 (6 bases). Trimming left V 0 bases short and J 1 base short, with 14 bases between. The CDR3 is 17 amino acids. The germline V gene has CDR1 MRHNA and CDR2 SNTAGT. The CDR3 sequence is CASSDSKRGGRTDTQYF. The CDR3, as DNA: TGTGCCAGCAGTGACTCGAAACGAGGGGGTCGCACAGATACGCAGTATTTT.

This sequence joins TRBV5-1 and TRBJ2-7; D might be TRBD1 (6 bases). Germline CDR1 and CDR2: SGHRS and YFSETQ. The germline V and J ends were trimmed by 4 bases and 4 bases, with 21 bases remaining between them. CDR3 length: 16 amino acids. The CDR3: CASSIHLGQKEYEQYF. CDR3 DNA sequence: TGCGCCAGCAGCATCCACCTAGGACAGAAAGAATACGAGCAGTACTTC.

The V call is TRBV18, the J call TRBJ2-7; 8 nucleotides agree with TRBD2. The CDR3 is 16 amino acids. V was pared by 6 bases and J by 3 bases, with 13 bases of the junction left unmatched. The germline CDR1 and CDR2 sequences are KGHSH and LQKENI. This CDR3 is CASSPSPGLGGYEQYF. The CDR3 DNA follows: TGTGCCAGCTCGCCCTCCCCGGGACTAGGGGGCTACGAGCAGTACTTC.

CDR3 sequence: CASIGRGGASGKNIQYF. As DNA, the CDR3 is TGTGCCAGCATTGGTCGCGGGGGGGCCTCGGGCAAAAACATTCAGTACTTC. The chain joins TRBV2 to TRBJ2-4; 9 nucleotides align to TRBD2. The germline V gene has CDR1 SNHLY and CDR2 FYNNEI. The V gene end was trimmed by 7 bases and the J gene end by 3 bases; junction bases not matched to a gene: 13. There are 17 residues in the CDR3.

V and J are TRBV6-5 and TRBJ2-5; 11 bases line up with TRBD2. The CDR3 contains 15 residues. Trimming removed 6 bases from V and 4 bases from J; junction bases left unmatched: 7. Germline V CDR1 and CDR2: MNHEY, SVGAGI. This CDR3 is CASSWGLAEGETQYF. DNA of the CDR3: TGTGCCAGCAGCTGGGGACTAGCGGAGGGAGAGACCCAGTACTTC.

The chain joins TRBV7-2 to TRBJ2-6; D not certain. The CDR3 totals 15 residues. V lost 4 bases and J 3 bases, leaving 10 bases between the germline ends. Germline lookup yields CDR1 SGHTA and CDR2 FQGNSA. The CDR3 nucleotides read TGTGCCAGCAGCTCCCGGTGGGGTGGGGCCAACGTCCTGACTTTC. This codes for CASSSRWGGANVLTF.

V and J are TRBV30 and TRBJ2-2, with D tentatively TRBD1 or TRBD2 (5 bases each). The CDR3 extends over 13 amino acids. The V gene's germline CDR1 is GTSNPN and CDR2 SVGIG (reference sequence). Trimming removed 5 bases from V and 9 bases from J, with 16 bases in between. CDR3 nucleotides: TGTGCCTGGGCCCCCGGGACGCATTGGGAGCTGTTTTTT. Encoded protein: CAWAPGTHWELFF.

This clone occurred once. The chain joins TRBV7-2 to TRBJ1-5; 8 nucleotides line up with TRBD1. This CDR3 is 14 amino acids long. CDR1 and CDR2 from the germline V gene are SGHTA and FQGNSA. The ends lost 2 bases at V and 7 bases at J; junction bases unmatched: 4. The CDR3 protein is CASSLRQGSQPQHF. CDR3 sequence (DNA): TGTGCCAGCAGCTTACGACAGGGGTCACAGCCCCAGCATTTT.

The chain carries TRBV7-2 and TRBJ2-5; no definite D call. CDR3 size: 14 residues. Trimming took off 2 bases at V and 2 bases at J, with 9 bases between the two ends. Germline-derived CDR1 and CDR2 are SGHTA and FQGNSA. The chain's CDR3 is CASSLLGFQETQYF. The DNA for the CDR3 is TGTGCCAGCAGCTTATTAGGATTTCAAGAGACCCAGTACTTC.